The subject of this entry is one T cell receptor beta chain. Its specificity is not known. This record belongs to a study of T cell responses to AZD1222 COVID-19 vaccine. General observations from the study: No repertoire was sampled before or during the peak T cell response, only after it.

Assay: immunoSEQ multiplex PCR; the TCRdb copy retains only in-frame clones and omits some. This table holds tens of thousands of clones, about nine tenths found once. Sample: peripheral blood, taken on day 0 of AZD1222 vaccination. The sequence came from an adult in good health.

In DNA form, the CDR3 reads TGTGCCAGTAGTATTTTGGGGATACGGGTCACTGAAGCTTTCTTT. Its translation is CASSILGIRVTEAFF. The V gene is TRBV19, the J gene TRBJ1-1; D gene ambiguous. The germline V gene has CDR1 LNHDA and CDR2 SQIVND (reference sequence). Trimming removed 3 bases at V and 4 bases at J, with 15 bases between. The CDR3 consists of 15 residues.